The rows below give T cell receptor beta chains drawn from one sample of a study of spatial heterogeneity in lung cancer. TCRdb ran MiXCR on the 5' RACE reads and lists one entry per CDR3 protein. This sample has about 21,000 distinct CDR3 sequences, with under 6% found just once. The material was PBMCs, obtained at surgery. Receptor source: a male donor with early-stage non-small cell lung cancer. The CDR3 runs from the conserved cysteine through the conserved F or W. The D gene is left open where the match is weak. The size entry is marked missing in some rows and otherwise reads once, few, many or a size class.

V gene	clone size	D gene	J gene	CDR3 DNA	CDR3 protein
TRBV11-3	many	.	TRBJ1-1	TGTGCCAGCAGCTCCGCGGGGGAAGCTTTCTTT	CASSSAGEAFF
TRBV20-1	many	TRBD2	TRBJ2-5	TGCAGTGCTAGTGGCAGCGGGGGGACCCAGTACTTC	CSASGSGGTQYF
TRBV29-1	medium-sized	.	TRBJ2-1	TGCAGCGTTGGGGTGAATGAGCAGTTCTTC	CSVGVNEQFF
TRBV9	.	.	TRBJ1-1	TGTGCCAGCGGCGTAGGGGGGACACGGAACACTGAAGCTTTCTTT	CASGVGGTRNTEAFF
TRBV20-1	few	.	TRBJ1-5	TGCAGTGCGGTGTCCAGGGGCCGTTTTAGCAATCAGCCCCAGCATTTT	CSAVSRGRFSNQPQHF
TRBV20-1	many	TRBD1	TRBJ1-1	TGCAGTGCTAGAGATCACAGGGGGAACACTGAAGCTTTCTTT	CSARDHRGNTEAFF
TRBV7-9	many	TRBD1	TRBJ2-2	TGTGCCAGCAGCTCAAGGACAGGGAACACCGGGGAGCTGTTTTTT	CASSSRTGNTGELFF
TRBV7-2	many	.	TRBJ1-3	TGTGCCAGCAGCTTCGGGACGGCTTCTGGAAACACCATATATTTT	CASSFGTASGNTIYF
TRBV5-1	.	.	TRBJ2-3	TGCGCCAGCAGCGCCGACAGGACGAGTGAAGATACGCAGTATTTT	CASSADRTSEDTQYF
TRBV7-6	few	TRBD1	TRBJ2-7	TGTGCCAGCAGCTTAGGCAGGGGGACCTACGAGCAGTACTTC	CASSLGRGTYEQYF
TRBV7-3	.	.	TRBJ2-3	TGTGCCAGCGGCGATACGCGGAAAGATACGCAGTATTTT	CASGDTRKDTQYF
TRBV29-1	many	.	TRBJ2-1	TGCAGCGTTGAAAGGGGGGTCGGCAATGAGCAGTTCTTC	CSVERGVGNEQFF
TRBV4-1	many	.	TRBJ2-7	TGCGCCAGCAGCCAAGAGAAGGGAAGGGCCTACGAGCAGTACTTC	CASSQEKGRAYEQYF
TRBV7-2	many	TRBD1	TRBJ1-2	TGTGCCAGCAGCTTAGGGGGACAGGCAGCTAACTATGGCTACACCTTC	CASSLGGQAANYGYTF
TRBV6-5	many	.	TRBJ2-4	TGTGCCAGCAGTTTACAGAGCGGAGGGGCCAAAAACATTCAGTACTTC	CASSLQSGGAKNIQYF